What follows describes a single T cell receptor (beta chain). Its antigen is unidentified. This record comes from a study of beta chain features in type 1 diabetes. The wider study: Similarity in age, gender and cell yields was seen between patients and healthy donors.

The study's findings and limits: Shorter TCRB CDR3s, moderately but significantly so, were found in Type 1 diabetes patients in all four CD4+ subsets.

Of the isolated RNA, all was reverse transcribed, and so the sequenced material was expressed TCRB transcripts. TCRdb's table, derived via immunoSEQ multiplex PCR, lists solely in-frame clones and lacks some. The sample lists 15,000 to 18,000 clones, almost 70% occurring once. This sequence was found in a man aged 25-45 years with type 1 diabetes. Sequenced material: Tregs from blood.

The CDR3 coding sequence is TGTGCCAGCAAAGACCGGGACAGGGGCCTCTACAATGAGCAGTTCTTC. It encodes CASKDRDRGLYNEQFF. The chain employs TRBV5-6 and TRBJ2-1; 10 positions match TRBD1. Germline assignment: CDR1 SGHDT and CDR2 YYEEEE. The CDR3 has 16 amino acids. J lost 3 bases, V lost 6 bases, and 9 bases had no gene match. The whole variable domain, filled in from reference TRBV5-6 and TRBJ2-1, reads DAGVTQSPTHLIKTRGQQVTLRCSPKSGHDTVSWYQQALGQGPQFIFQYYEEEERQRGNFPDRFSGHQFPNYSSELNVNALLLGDSALYLCASKDRDRGLYNEQFFGPGTRLTVL.